This T cell receptor (beta chain) came from a study of CD8 T cells in Susac syndrome. Reverse transcription of about 0.45 to 1 ug RNA used random hexamers. TCRdb re-derived calls from the immunoSEQ multiplex PCR reads in MiXCR, one entry per CDR3 protein. This table has fewer than 150,000 distinct CDR3 sequences, 94% appearing once. V lost 4 bases and J lost 2; bases outside the gene matches: 6. The germline V gene encodes CDR1 DFQATT and CDR2 SNEGSKA (reference sequence). The CDR3 contains 14 residues. The source material was CD8+ T cells from PBMCs. The source is a human donor in good health. The chain carries TRBV20-1 and TRBJ2-3; 7 bases map to TRBD2. Written as DNA, the CDR3 is TGCAGTGCTACGCCTAGCGGACACACAGATACGCAGTATTTT. Translating it yields CSATPSGHTDTQYF.